The entry below gives a single T cell receptor beta chain sequence along with its context. Its specificity is unknown. The data are from a study of Ad26.COV2.S vaccination and SARS-CoV-2 variants. Study information: Ad26.COV2.S given intramuscularly, once or twice 56 days apart.

V lost 2 bases and J lost 2; bases outside the gene matches: 10. Germline-derived CDR1 and CDR2 are MDHEN and SYDVKM. This CDR3 has 18 residues. Treatment noted: approximately 18 received Ad26.COV2.S at low or high dose, single or two shots; 5 received placebo; per-sample allocation not given. Each sample was drawn 63 days after the first injection (of vaccine or placebo). Adults aged 18-55 years in Boston included the donor. Measured with immunoSEQ multiplex PCR; TCRdb has only the in-frame clones, and not every one. The sample lists some 290,000 clones, about 82% seen once, with 2.1% in the top ten. Study-level findings and limits: Responses of spike-specific T cells (both CD8+ and CD4+) reportedly showed substantial breadth after vaccination.

The chain combines TRBV28 with TRBJ1-5; TRBD1 agrees at 9 bases. The sample in question was peripheral blood, obtained in a trial of Ad26.COV2.S vaccine versus placebo. This TCR came from a person aged 18-65 years who received the Ad26.COV2.S COVID-19 vaccine or a placebo. Here the CDR3 reads CASSLRDRARMGNQPQHF. CDR3 nucleotide sequence: TGTGCCAGCAGTTTAAGGGACAGGGCCCGTATGGGCAATCAGCCCCAGCATTTT.